One and the same sample provided the 25 T cell receptor beta chains below, sequenced in a study of blood T cell repertoires in COVID-19. Clones were sequenced by immunoSEQ multiplex PCR, and TCRdb holds only the in-frame ones, with some missing. The profile shows around 180,000 clones, around 89% of them singletons. The sample consisted of peripheral blood. These receptors originate from a man in his sixties with acute or convalescent COVID-19.

A single count supports this clone. The J gene is TRBJ2-3, the V gene TRBV18, with D maybe TRBD1 (6 bases). CDR3 size: 16 residues. Germline V gene data show CDR1 as KGHSH and CDR2 as LQKENI. The V gene lost 3 bases and the J gene lost 3 bases, with 16 bases spanning the gap. The chain's CDR3 is CASSPLASGVTDTQYF. The DNA for the CDR3 is TGTGCCAGCTCACCCCTTGCTTCAGGGGTAACAGATACGCAGTATTTT.

The rearrangement joins TRBV7-3 to TRBJ2-1, with TRBD2 matching 8 bases. Germline V gene data show CDR1 as SGHTA and CDR2 as FQGTGA. The CDR3 covers 14 residues. V shed 2 bases, J shed 8 bases, and the junction held 5 bases outside the gene matches. The CDR3: CASSLPGGPHEQFF. CDR3 coding DNA: TGTGCCAGCAGCTTACCGGGAGGGCCGCATGAGCAGTTCTTC.

The rearrangement joins TRBV27 to TRBJ1-1, with TRBD1 as a possible D gene (6 bases). CDR1 is MNHEY and CDR2 is SMNVEV in the germline V gene (reference sequence). The CDR3 runs to 17 residues. Trimming took off 5 bases at V and 0 bases at J, with 19 bases between the two ends. CDR3 region: CASSPLDSPPMNTEAFF. The CDR3 DNA reads TGTGCCAGCAGTCCACTGGACAGTCCCCCGATGAACACTGAAGCTTTCTTT.

The chain combines TRBV9 with TRBJ1-2; D not resolved. This CDR3 is 13 amino acids long. CDR1 and CDR2 from the germline V gene are SGDLS and YYNGEE. Trimming removed 7 bases at V and 5 bases at J, with 15 bases between. DNA of the CDR3: TGTGCCAGCGGATCAGCCCCGACTTATGGCTACACCTTC. As protein: CASGSAPTYGYTF.

This clone was detected once. The V gene is TRBV7-6, the J gene TRBJ1-1, with unresolved D. The CDR3 loop spans 13 amino acids. In germline, CDR1 is SGHVS, CDR2 FNYEAQ. Trimming removed 2 bases from V and 3 bases from J, with 7 bases in between. The CDR3, as DNA: TGTGCCAGCAGCTTATACACCTACACTGAAGCTTTCTTT. Its protein product is CASSLYTYTEAFF.

A single count supports this clone. This chain connects TRBV19 to TRBJ1-6; 8 nucleotides match TRBD1. J gave up 14 bases and V 3 bases, and 9 bases lay outside the gene matches. CDR3 size: 14 residues. CDR1 and CDR2 from the germline V gene are LNHDA and SQIVND (reference sequence). CDR3 coding DNA: TGTGCCAGTAGTATGGACAGGGCCTCCCCGGCCCTCCACTTT. Translation gives CASSMDRASPALHF.

This chain connects TRBV5-4 to TRBJ1-2; D is uncertain. The CDR3 totals 15 residues. CDR1 is SGHNT, CDR2 YYREEE, per germline (reference sequence). Trimming removed 4 bases from V and 4 bases from J, with 17 bases in between. CDR3 sequence (DNA): TGTGCCAGCAGCCGGGAGACGTCGGGCAGCTATGGCTACACCTTC. This sequence encodes CASSRETSGSYGYTF.

This chain connects TRBV19 to TRBJ1-6; TRBD1 aligns across 7 bases. The germline CDR1 and CDR2 sequences are LNHDA and SQIVND (reference sequence). The V gene end was trimmed by 5 bases and the J gene end by 9 bases; junction bases not matched to a gene: 4. This CDR3 is 13 amino acids long. DNA of the CDR3: TGTGCCAGTAGTCCAAACAGGGGTTCACCCCTCCACTTT. This sequence encodes CASSPNRGSPLHF.

J is TRBJ1-2 and V is TRBV19; 7 bases are a match to TRBD1. CDR1 LNHDA and CDR2 SQIVND come from the germline V gene (reference sequence). Trimming took 6 bases from V and 7 from J; bases not matched to a gene: 11. The CDR3 length is 14 residues. CDR3 coding DNA: TGTGCCAGTAGCCTGGACAGGTTCTCGGGTGGCTACACCTTC. It codes for CASSLDRFSGGYTF.

This sequence joins TRBV27 and TRBJ1-6, with D possibly matching TRBD1 (5 bases). The CDR3 sequence is 15 residues long. Trimming removed 0 bases at V and 10 bases at J, with 13 bases between. The germline gives CDR1 MNHEY, CDR2 SMNVEV (reference sequence). For the CDR3, the DNA is TGTGCCAGCAGTTTATCAGTCAGGGAGGAATCACCCCTCCACTTT. It specifies CASSLSVREESPLHF.

The chain links TRBV6-6 to TRBJ2-1, with D tentatively TRBD1 (6 bases). V was cut by 8 bases and J by 6 bases, with 23 bases left in between. The CDR3 runs to 16 residues. Germline V gives CDR1 MNHNY, CDR2 SVGAGI (reference sequence). In nucleotides, the CDR3 is TGTGCCAGCGAGGCAGGGGTGGGCAGAACCCGCAATGAGCAGTTCTTC. Its translation: CASEAGVGRTRNEQFF.

The chain carries TRBV18 and TRBJ1-2; the D gene is possibly TRBD1 (6 bases). This CDR3 is 13 amino acids long. Germline V lookup: CDR1 KGHSH, CDR2 LQKENI. V lost 1 base, J lost 4 bases, and 7 bases lay in between. CDR3 coding DNA: TGTGCCAGCTCACCACTACAGGGCTATGGCTACACCTTC. Translated, it gives CASSPLQGYGYTF. Full variable domain (rest looked up from reference TRBV18 and TRBJ1-2): NAGVMQNPRHLVRRRGQEARLRCSPMKGHSHVYWYRQLPEEGLKFMVYLQKENIIDESGMPKERFSAEFPKEGPSILRIQQVVRGDSAAYFCASSPLQGYGYTFGSGTRLTVV.

The chain has TRBV18 and TRBJ1-5; 8 nucleotides agree with TRBD1. CDR1 and CDR2 from the germline V gene are KGHSH and LQKENI. The CDR3 is 15 residues long. After removal of 5 bases from V and 3 bases from J, the junction contained 6 bases not matched to a gene. The CDR3 reads CASSYRTGHNQPQHF. The CDR3 region has the DNA TGTGCCAGCTCATACAGGACAGGGCACAATCAGCCCCAGCATTTT.

This rearrangement joins TRBV25-1 to TRBJ2-1; D gene uncertain. Germline CDR1 is MGHDK and CDR2 is SYGVNS. Deletions cut 8 bases from V and 9 bases from J, with 11 bases between. The CDR3 has 11 residues. CDR3 amino acids: CASERVGEQFF. CDR3 sequence (DNA): TGTGCCAGCGAACGGGTGGGTGAGCAGTTCTTC.

The rearrangement links TRBV5-1 to TRBJ1-5, with D maybe TRBD1 (5 bases). Germline V gene lookup returns CDR1 SGHRS and CDR2 YFSETQ. The CDR3 is made up of 15 amino acids. V was clipped by 0 bases and J by 1 base, with 8 bases between them. The CDR3 bases are TGCGCCAGCAGCTTGGAAGGGGTAAGCAATCAGCCCCAGCATTTT. This translates into CASSLEGVSNQPQHF.

The gene calls are TRBV6-1 and TRBJ2-7; D gene ambiguous. CDR1 is MNHNS, CDR2 SASEGT, per germline. V lost 0 bases to trimming and J lost 3 bases, with 3 bases between them. CDR3 length equals 12 residues. CDR3 sequence (DNA): TGTGCCAGCAGTGAAGCCCGCTACGAGCAGTACGTC. It specifies CASSEARYEQYV.

This clone was observed a single time. The V call is TRBV7-2, the J call TRBJ2-7, with unresolved D. This CDR3 has 12 amino acids. Germline V gives CDR1 SGHTA, CDR2 FQGNSA. Trimming left V 6 bases short and J 0 bases short, with 6 bases between. The CDR3 DNA is TGTGCCAGCAGTCTAAACTCCTACGAGCAGTACTTC. Translated: CASSLNSYEQYF.

The V and J genes are TRBV19 and TRBJ2-7; 8 bases map to TRBD1. This CDR3 spans 15 amino acids. The junction had 3 bases not matched to a gene; V was cut back by 2 bases and J by 0 bases. In germline, CDR1 is LNHDA, CDR2 SQIVND (reference sequence). Here the CDR3 DNA reads TGTGCCAGTAGTATAAGGACAGGGAGCTCCTACGAGCAGTACTTC. Encoded protein: CASSIRTGSSYEQYF.

The chain employs TRBV6-5 and TRBJ1-1; TRBD1 matches 10 bases. The CDR3 is 15 residues long. Per germline, CDR1 MNHEY and CDR2 SVGAGI. The trim removed 0 bases at V and 6 bases at J, leaving 4 bases unmatched. The CDR3, as DNA: TGTGCCAGCAGTTACTCAAGGGACAGGGGATCTGAAGCTTTCTTT. Amino acids: CASSYSRDRGSEAFF.

The chain uses TRBV2 and TRBJ2-3, with 13 bases fitting TRBD2. The germline V gene has CDR1 SNHLY and CDR2 FYNNEI. The CDR3 spans 14 residues. The ends lost 8 bases at V and 3 bases at J; junction bases unmatched: 2. The CDR3 reads CASRLAGGTDTQYF. CDR3 coding DNA: TGTGCCAGCCGACTAGCGGGAGGTACAGATACGCAGTATTTT.

The gene calls are TRBV5-1 and TRBJ1-1; 7 bases line up with TRBD1. Germline CDR1 and CDR2: SGHRS and YFSETQ. This CDR3 spans 16 amino acids. V shed 0 bases, J shed 1 base, and the junction held 6 bases outside the gene matches. CDR3 region: CASSLAEYRGNTEAFF. The CDR3 DNA sequence: TGCGCCAGCAGCTTGGCCGAGTACAGGGGGAACACTGAAGCTTTCTTT.

The V and J genes are TRBV11-2 and TRBJ1-2; D might be TRBD1 (6 bases). The CDR3 consists of 15 residues. Trimming cost V 2 bases and J 6 bases, with 16 bases left between them. CDR1 and CDR2 from the germline V gene are SGHAT and FQNNGV. The CDR3 DNA reads TGTGCCAGCAGCTTACGATCGGCCACAGGGCATGGCTACACCTTC. Protein sequence: CASSLRSATGHGYTF.

This clone was seen more than once but under ten times. This rearrangement joins TRBV6-5 to TRBJ1-1; TRBD1 agrees at 7 bases. J was trimmed by 3 bases and V by 6 bases; bases with no gene match: 10. The germline V gene has CDR1 MNHEY and CDR2 SVGAGI. This CDR3 is 15 amino acids long. CDR3 nucleotides: TGTGCCAGCAGCTACACAGGGGTTGGGGACACTGAAGCTTTCTTT. Protein: CASSYTGVGDTEAFF.

The rearrangement links TRBV7-8 to TRBJ2-2; 7 positions match TRBD1. Trimming took 3 bases from V and 1 from J; bases not matched to a gene: 5. CDR1 SGHVS and CDR2 FQNEAQ come from the germline V gene. The CDR3 length is 16 residues. The CDR3 loop is CASSFPSGGNTGELFF. The CDR3 nucleotides read TGTGCCAGCAGCTTCCCTTCAGGGGGGAACACCGGGGAGCTGTTTTTT.

The rearrangement joins TRBV14 to TRBJ1-4; D ambiguous. The V gene's germline CDR1 is SGHDN and CDR2 FVKESK. Between the trimmed V and J ends, which lost 3 bases and 6 bases, there was a span of 11 bases. The CDR3 covers 14 residues. This chain's CDR3 is CASSQPGPDEKLFF. In DNA, the CDR3 is TGTGCCAGCAGCCAGCCGGGTCCCGATGAAAAACTGTTTTTT.